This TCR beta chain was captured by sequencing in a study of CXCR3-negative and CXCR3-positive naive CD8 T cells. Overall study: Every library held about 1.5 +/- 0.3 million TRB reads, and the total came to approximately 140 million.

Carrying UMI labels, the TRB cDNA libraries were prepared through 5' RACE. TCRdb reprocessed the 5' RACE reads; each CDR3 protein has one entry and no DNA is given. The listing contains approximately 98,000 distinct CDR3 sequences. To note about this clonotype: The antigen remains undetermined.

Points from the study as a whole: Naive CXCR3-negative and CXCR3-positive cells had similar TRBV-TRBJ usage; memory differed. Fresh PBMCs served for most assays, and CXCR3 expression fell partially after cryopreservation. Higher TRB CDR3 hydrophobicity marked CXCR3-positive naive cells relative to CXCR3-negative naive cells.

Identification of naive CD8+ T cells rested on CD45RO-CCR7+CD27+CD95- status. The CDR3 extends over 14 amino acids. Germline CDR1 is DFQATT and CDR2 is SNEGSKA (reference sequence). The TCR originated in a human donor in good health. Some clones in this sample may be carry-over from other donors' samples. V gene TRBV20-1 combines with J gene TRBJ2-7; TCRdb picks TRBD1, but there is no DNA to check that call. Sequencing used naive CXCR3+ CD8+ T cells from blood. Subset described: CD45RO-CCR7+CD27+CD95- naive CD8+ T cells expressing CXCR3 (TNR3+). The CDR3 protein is CSALLGGAEYEQYF.